The 16 T cell receptor beta chains listed next were all sequenced from one sample in a study of post-analysis software for immune sequencing data. Study conclusions and caveats: Five or six TRBV segments appeared more often in patients than in controls, and TRBV5-6, TRBV5-1 and TRBV20-1 were among these.

Antigens for these TCRs are unknown. cDNA libraries for TCR beta contained unique molecular identifiers. TCRdb ran MiXCR on the PCR reads and lists one entry per CDR3 protein. This sample has about 540,000 distinct CDR3 sequences, with around a third found just once. The sample was blood. Receptors originate from a girl aged 2-17 years with multiple sclerosis.

In this sample, this clonotype turned up a few times. The rearrangement joins TRBV11-2 to TRBJ1-4; 8 bases match TRBD1. Germline V gives CDR1 SGHAT, CDR2 FQNNGV. CDR3 length: 14 residues. The trim removed 0 bases at V and 11 bases at J, leaving 5 bases unmatched. The CDR3 DNA reads TGTGCCAGCAGCTTAGACCCAGGGGGCGGGAAACTGTTTTTT. This gives the protein CASSLDPGGGKLFF.

The rearrangement links TRBV6-1 to TRBJ2-7, with unresolved D. The V and J ends lost 1 base and 3 bases respectively, with 7 bases between them. The CDR3 sequence is 13 residues long. CDR1 is MNHNS, CDR2 SASEGT, per germline. The CDR3 loop reads CASSEVRNYEQYF. The CDR3 DNA reads TGTGCCAGCAGTGAAGTTAGGAACTACGAGCAGTACTTC.

Only a few counts were recorded for this clonotype. The chain uses TRBV15 and TRBJ1-4; 10 nucleotides agree with TRBD1. Germline V gives CDR1 LNHNV, CDR2 YYDKDF (reference sequence). This CDR3 is built from 16 residues. V shed 4 bases, J shed 7 bases, and the junction held 9 bases outside the gene matches. CDR3 amino acids: CATSKVGTGALEKLFF. Here the CDR3 DNA reads TGTGCCACCAGCAAGGTTGGGACAGGGGCCCTTGAAAAACTGTTTTTT.

V and J are TRBV20-1 and TRBJ1-2, with 8 bases lining up with TRBD1. The CDR3 length is 14 residues. Germline V gene data show CDR1 as DFQATT and CDR2 as SNEGSKA (reference sequence). The V segment lost 2 bases and the J segment 8 bases; nucleotides outside the gene matches: 10. Here the CDR3 DNA reads TGCAGTGCTAGACCCCAGGGGGCAGGAAGCGGCTACACCTTC. This gives the protein CSARPQGAGSGYTF.

The chain joins TRBV13 to TRBJ2-3, with TRBD2 matching over 11 bases. Germline CDR1 is PRHDT and CDR2 is FYEKMQ (reference sequence). Trimming at V came to 5 bases and at J to 2 bases, leaving 12 bases not matched to a gene. This CDR3 spans 18 amino acids. This chain's CDR3 is CASSQTPGTSGFTDTQYF. CDR3 nucleotide sequence: TGTGCCAGCAGCCAGACGCCCGGGACTAGCGGATTCACAGATACGCAGTATTTT.

V and J are TRBV15 and TRBJ2-7; D is perhaps TRBD2 (7 bases). This CDR3 is 17 amino acids long. Trimming left V 0 bases short and J 0 bases short, with 15 bases between. The germline V gene encodes CDR1 LNHNV and CDR2 YYDKDF (reference sequence). The chain's CDR3 is CATSRDGEGGISYEQYF. DNA of the CDR3: TGTGCCACCAGCAGAGATGGGGAGGGGGGGATCTCCTACGAGCAGTACTTC.

This clonotype was seen a handful of times. This rearrangement joins TRBV7-9 to TRBJ2-5; D may be TRBD1 or TRBD2 (5 bases each). The CDR3 runs to 18 residues. The V end was cut by 4 bases, the J end by 5 bases, with 26 bases between. CDR1 is SEHNR and CDR2 is FQNEAQ in the germline V gene (reference sequence). This chain's CDR3 is CASSSSLREMGPMETQYF. The CDR3 DNA is TGTGCCAGCAGCTCCTCGCTCCGGGAAATGGGGCCCATGGAGACCCAGTACTTC.

This clonotype has ten or more counts. The junction differs from germline at one of its ends, possibly a read error. The V and J genes are TRBV5-1 and TRBJ2-5; 12 nucleotides match TRBD2. From germline, CDR1 is SGHRS and CDR2 YFSETQ. The CDR3 is 15 amino acids. The DNA of the CDR3 is TGTGCCAGCAGCTTAGGACTAGCGGGACAGGAGACCCAGTACTTC. Amino acid sequence: CASSLGLAGQETQYF.

The gene calls are TRBV6-5 and TRBJ1-5; possibly TRBD1 for D (6 bases). The CDR3 spans 14 residues. The germline V and J ends were trimmed by 1 base and 6 bases, with 10 bases remaining between them. The germline CDR1 and CDR2 sequences are MNHEY and SVGAGI. The CDR3 DNA sequence: TGTGCCAGCAGTTACTTGGCAGGGGTTCAGCCCCAGCATTTT. Translated, it gives CASSYLAGVQPQHF.

V gene TRBV4-2 combines with J gene TRBJ2-3, with 10 bases fitting TRBD2. V lost 3 bases, J lost 6 bases, and 6 bases stayed unmatched. The CDR3 spans 15 residues. Germline CDR1 reads LGHNA; CDR2 reads YNFKEQ. Here the CDR3 reads CASSQPSGGDDTQYF. The CDR3 DNA reads as TGTGCCAGCAGCCAGCCCAGCGGGGGGGATGATACGCAGTATTTT.

There are many counts of this clonotype. The chain employs TRBV20-1 and TRBJ2-5; no firm D call. The CDR3 covers 17 residues. The germline gives CDR1 DFQATT, CDR2 SNEGSKA (reference sequence). V was trimmed by 1 base and J by 3 bases, leaving 21 bases between them. The CDR3 is CSARGYLFVTAKETQYF. The CDR3 DNA reads TGCAGTGCTAGAGGGTATTTGTTCGTTACAGCTAAAGAGACCCAGTACTTC.

Comments on this clonotype: One junction end does not reproduce the germline sequence, and a read error may be involved. V usage is TRBV9 and J usage is TRBJ1-2; 8 bases agree with TRBD1. This CDR3 has 14 amino acids. Germline V gene lookup returns CDR1 SGDLS and CDR2 YYNGEE. The CDR3 coding sequence is TGTACCAGCAGCGCCAGACAGGGGAGCTATGGCTACACCTTC. It yields the protein CTSSARQGSYGYTF.

In its sample, this clonotype was seen a few times. J is TRBJ2-5 and V is TRBV5-6, with D maybe TRBD1 (5 bases). CDR1 is SGHDT, CDR2 YYEEEE, per germline. The CDR3 is made up of 13 amino acids. V was trimmed by 4 bases and J by 2 bases, leaving 9 bases between them. The chain's CDR3 is CASSKRQQETQYF. The CDR3 bases are TGTGCCAGCAGCAAACGACAGCAAGAGACCCAGTACTTC. The full variable domain, with the rest looked up from reference TRBV5-6 and TRBJ2-5, is DAGVTQSPTHLIKTRGQQVTLRCSPKSGHDTVSWYQQALGQGPQFIFQYYEEEERQRGNFPDRFSGHQFPNYSSELNVNALLLGDSALYLCASSKRQQETQYFGPGTRLLVL.

This clonotype was detected only a few times. This chain links TRBV6-2 or TRBV6-3 with TRBJ2-3; 9 bases agree with TRBD2. CDR3 length equals 16 residues. With 2 bases clipped from V and 4 bases from J, the junction kept 7 bases outside the gene matches. Germline CDR1 and CDR2: MNHEY and SVGEGT. The CDR3 loop reads CASSYVAGGQADTQYF. DNA for the CDR3: TGTGCCAGCAGTTACGTCGCGGGGGGGCAGGCAGATACGCAGTATTTT.

There are a few counts of this clonotype. The rearrangement joins TRBV12-3 or TRBV12-4 to TRBJ2-4; TRBD2 is a possible D gene (6 bases). The CDR3 is made up of 15 amino acids. Trimming shortened V by 3 bases and J by 1 base, and 10 bases separated the two germline ends. The DNA of the CDR3 is TGTGCCAGCAGTTTCTGGGGGGTCGCCAAAAACATTCAGTACTTC. Translation: CASSFWGVAKNIQYF.

The gene calls are TRBV6-2 or TRBV6-3 and TRBJ1-2, with 12 bases aligning to TRBD1. V lost 9 bases, J lost 7 bases, and 9 bases stayed unmatched. The CDR3 covers 14 residues. Germline V gives CDR1 MNHEY, CDR2 SVGEGT. This CDR3 reads CASTRDRGLLGYTF. DNA for the CDR3: TGTGCCAGTACCCGGGACAGGGGGCTTCTTGGCTACACCTTC.